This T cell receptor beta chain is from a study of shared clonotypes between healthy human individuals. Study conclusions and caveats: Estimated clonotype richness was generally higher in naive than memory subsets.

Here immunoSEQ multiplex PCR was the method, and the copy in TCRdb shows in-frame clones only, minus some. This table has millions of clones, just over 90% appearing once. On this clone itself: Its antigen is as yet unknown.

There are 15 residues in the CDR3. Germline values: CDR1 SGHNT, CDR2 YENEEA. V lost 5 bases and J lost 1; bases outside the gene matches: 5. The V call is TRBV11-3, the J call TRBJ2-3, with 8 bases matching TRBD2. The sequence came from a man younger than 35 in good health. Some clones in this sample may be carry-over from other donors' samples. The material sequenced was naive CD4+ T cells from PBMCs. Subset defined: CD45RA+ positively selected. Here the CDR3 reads CASSLRGLGTDTQYF. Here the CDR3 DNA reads TGTGCCAGCAGCCTTAGGGGACTAGGCACAGATACGCAGTATTTT. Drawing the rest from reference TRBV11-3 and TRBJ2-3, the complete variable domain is EAGVVQSPRYKIIEKKQPVAFWCNPISGHNTLYWYLQNLGQGPELLIRYENEEAVDDSQLPKDRFSAERLKGVDSTLKIQPAELGDSAVYLCASSLRGLGTDTQYFGPGTRLTVL.